This T cell receptor beta chain stems from a study of blood T cell repertoires in COVID-19. The repertoire was sequenced with immunoSEQ multiplex PCR; TCRdb's copy has only in-frame clones and lacks some. The data hold about 210,000 clones, with roughly 80% observed a single time. This CDR3 is 15 amino acids long. V dropped 3 bases and J dropped 5 bases, with 16 bases sitting between them. Germline values: CDR1 SGHTA, CDR2 FQGTGA. The chain has TRBV7-3 and TRBJ2-5; D call uncertain. Material for sequencing was peripheral blood. This sequence originates from a man aged 55 to 70 with acute or convalescent COVID-19. The CDR3 protein is CASSFGERSLETQYF. The CDR3 DNA reads as TGTGCCAGCAGCTTTGGCGAGCGTTCCCTGGAGACCCAGTACTTC.